This T cell receptor (beta chain) derives from a study of CD8+ T cells in alopecia areata. General study results and limits: Scalp sequencing also captures normal skin's resident alphabeta T cells. Clonality was higher in lesional than normal scalp, especially in alopecia totalis/universalis.

As to this clone: What it binds is unknown.

Collection of lesional scalp punch biopsies and peripheral blood was performed in alopecia areata patients. PBMCs, the starting material, were the source of sorted CD4+ and CD8+ T cells. Germline CDR1 reads SGHVS; CDR2 reads FNYEAQ. There are 16 residues in the CDR3. J was trimmed by 8 bases and V by 0 bases; bases with no gene match: 4. Isolated RNA was reverse transcribed into cDNA used as the sequencing template. This table comes from immunoSEQ multiplex PCR, and its TCRdb copy is limited to in-frame clones, with some not included. The sample comprises 110,000 or so clones, 55% to 70% of which are singletons, and 20% to 25% rests with the top ten.

The TCR was taken from a human donor with alopecia areata. The chain couples TRBV7-6 to TRBJ2-7; 16 nucleotides match TRBD2. The sequenced sample was NKG2D-low CD8+ T cells sorted from blood. For the CDR3, the DNA is TGTGCCAGCAGCTTAGCGGGACTAGCGGGAGGGAGTCAGCAGTACTTC. Its translation is CASSLAGLAGGSQQYF.